A selection of T cell receptor beta chains follows, all from one sample in a study of T cell changes during pregnancy in multiple sclerosis. Clones were sequenced by immunoSEQ multiplex PCR, and TCRdb holds only the in-frame ones, with some missing. The sample records about 44,000 clones, approximately 96% being singletons. The specimen was peripheral blood, collected in the second trimester of pregnancy. The receptors were gathered from a female donor with multiple sclerosis, enrolled in a pregnancy study. The CDR3 runs from the conserved cysteine through the conserved F or W. A D gene is named only where the DNA matches it firmly. Size is omitted from some rows. Given values are once, few, many or a class for expanded clones.

d_call clone_size cdr3_length j_call v_call cdr3_aa cdr3_nt
. . 13 TRBJ1-1 TRBV15 CATSARADTEAFF TGTGCCACCAGCGCGCGGGCGGACACTGAAGCTTTCTTT
TRBD1 . 13 TRBJ2-5 TRBV7-6 CATSTGVLETQYF TGTGCCACGTCGACAGGGGTCTTGGAGACCCAGTACTTC
TRBD2 . 17 TRBJ2-2 TRBV5-8 CASSLSAGGANTGELFF TGTGCCAGCAGCTTGTCAGCGGGAGGGGCGAACACCGGGGAGCTGTTTTTT
. . 14 TRBJ1-1 TRBV11-2 CASSGGQSNTEAFF TGTGCCAGCAGCGGAGGACAGAGCAACACTGAAGCTTTCTTT
TRBD2 . 14 TRBJ2-7 TRBV18 CASSPQLAGGEQYF TGTGCCAGCTCACCGCAGCTAGCGGGGGGTGAGCAGTACTTC
TRBD2 . 16 TRBJ2-5 TRBV7-9 CASSSGLAGGQETQYF TGTGCCAGCAGCTCCGGACTAGCGGGGGGCCAGGAGACCCAGTACTTC
. . 15 TRBJ1-5 TRBV6-6 CASSYPDSGNQPQHF TGTGCCAGCAGTTACCCCGACAGTGGCAATCAGCCCCAGCATTTT
TRBD1 . 16 TRBJ1-3 TRBV7-6 CASSSRQGRGGNTIYF TGTGCCAGCAGCTCGCGACAGGGCCGAGGGGGAAACACCATATATTTT
. . 15 TRBJ1-2 TRBV7-2 CASSFPEGTNYGYTF TGTGCCAGCAGCTTTCCTGAAGGGACAAATTATGGCTACACCTTC
. . 13 TRBJ1-1 TRBV6-5 CASSYRGNTEAFF TGTGCCAGCAGCTATAGGGGGAACACTGAAGCTTTCTTT
TRBD1 . 16 TRBJ2-2 TRBV5-4 CASSSGQGVFSGELFF TGTGCCAGCAGCTCGGGACAGGGAGTTTTTTCTGGGGAGCTGTTTTTT
TRBD2 . 16 TRBJ2-1 TRBV5-4 CASSPGLAGGENEQFF TGTGCCAGCAGCCCGGGACTAGCGGGAGGGGAAAATGAGCAGTTCTTC
. . 14 TRBJ2-7 TRBV7-2 CASSDKPFTYEQYF TGTGCCAGCAGTGATAAGCCATTTACTTACGAGCAGTACTTC
. . 15 TRBJ2-7 TRBV6-5 CASKAGTAGLSEQYF TGTGCCAGCAAAGCTGGGACAGCGGGTCTGAGTGAGCAGTACTTC
. . 12 TRBJ2-7 TRBV10-3 CAISEFIYEQYF TGTGCCATCAGTGAGTTTATCTACGAGCAGTACTTC
TRBD1 . 19 TRBJ1-3 TRBV19 CASSNRRDRVRRSGNTIYF TGTGCCAGTAGTAACCGCCGGGACAGGGTCAGACGCTCTGGAAACACCATATATTTT
TRBD2 . 16 TRBJ2-1 TRBV14 CASSQSSGLPYNEQFF TGTGCCAGCAGCCAGTCTAGCGGGCTGCCCTACAATGAGCAGTTCTTC
. . 14 TRBJ2-7 TRBV2 CASSRTAPRYEQYF TGTGCCAGCAGTAGGACAGCCCCTCGGTACGAGCAGTACTTC
. . 14 TRBJ2-1 TRBV28 CASSREPGRYEQFF TGTGCCAGCAGCCGTGAACCAGGGCGGTATGAGCAGTTCTTC
TRBD1 . 17 TRBJ1-1 TRBV28 CASSSPGTASLNTEAFF TGTGCCAGCAGTTCACCTGGGACAGCATCCTTGAACACTGAAGCTTTCTTT
TRBD1 . 15 TRBJ2-2 TRBV5-1 CASRGGTGRHGELFF TGCGCCAGCAGAGGGGGGACAGGGCGACACGGGGAGCTGTTTTTT
. . 13 TRBJ2-7 TRBV30 CAWGQGALYEQYF TGTGCCTGGGGACAAGGGGCTCTCTACGAGCAGTACTTC
TRBD1 . 14 TRBJ2-1 TRBV6-6 CASTPGQGVNEQFF TGTGCCAGCACTCCGGGACAGGGTGTGAATGAGCAGTTCTTC
TRBD2 once 16 TRBJ2-2 TRBV5-1 CASSPPLAGDYGELFF TGCGCCAGCAGCCCCCCTCTGGCGGGGGATTACGGGGAGCTGTTTTTT
TRBD1 . 13 TRBJ1-4 TRBV7-3 CASSRQGGEKLFF TGTGCCAGCAGCAGACAGGGCGGAGAAAAACTGTTTTTT
. . 16 TRBJ2-1 TRBV18 CASSRYLTPGDNEQFF TGTGCCAGCTCACGCTATCTTACTCCGGGTGATAATGAGCAGTTCTTC
TRBD1 . 16 TRBJ2-2 TRBV4-1 CASSQARTGALGELFF TGCGCCAGCAGCCAAGCCAGGACAGGGGCGTTGGGGGAGCTGTTTTTT
TRBD1 . 13 TRBJ1-2 TRBV10-3 CAILSTGNYGYTF TGTGCCATTCTATCGACAGGGAACTATGGCTACACCTTC